The source of this TCR beta chain is a study of OX40 agonist ivuxolimab in advanced cancers. Study summary: The diagnoses of dose-escalation patients were hepatocellular carcinoma, melanoma, renal cell or head and neck cancer. General study results and limits: The study found that CD8+ T cells averaged more expanded clones than CD4+.

With regard to this clone: The antigen is not known.

Trimming stripped 5 bases from V and 4 bases from J, with 15 bases between. Germline-derived CDR1 and CDR2 are MNHNS and SASEGT. This CDR3 is built from 15 residues. Sequencing used immunoSEQ multiplex PCR; TCRdb keeps in-frame clones, though not all of them. The repertoire has tens of thousands of clones, approximately 91% of them found once; the top ten carry about 19%. The chain has TRBV6-1 and TRBJ1-5; possible D gene TRBD1, 6 bases. This specimen consisted of CD4+ or CD8+ T cells sorted from blood, obtained in a trial of the OX40 agonist ivuxolimab. This sequence was found in an adult with an advanced solid tumor such as melanoma, head and neck, liver or kidney cancer. CDR3: CASSPLGGANQPQHF. The CDR3, as DNA: TGTGCCAGCAGTCCATTGGGGGGGGCAAATCAGCCCCAGCATTTT.